A selection of T cell receptor beta chains follows, all from one sample in a study of spatial heterogeneity in lung cancer. MiXCR, applied by TCRdb to the 5' RACE reads, yields one record per CDR3 protein. The table lists some 15,000 distinct CDR3 sequences, roughly a tenth of them singletons, with under 35% in the top ten. The material was PBMCs, obtained at surgery. The receptors here all came from a male donor with early-stage non-small cell lung cancer. CDR3s include the opening cysteine and the closing phenylalanine or tryptophan. The D gene is left open where the match is weak. Part of the rows lack a size; the others show once, few, many or a class for expanded clones.

J gene,clone size,V gene,D gene,CDR3 DNA,CDR3 protein
TRBJ1-1,many,TRBV20-1,.,TGCAGTGCTAGTCGGAGTACTGAAGCTTTCTTT,CSASRSTEAFF
TRBJ1-5,many,TRBV10-3,.,TGTGCCATCGCCCAGGCCATGAATCAGCCCCAGCATTTT,CAIAQAMNQPQHF
TRBJ2-7,.,TRBV7-7,.,TGTGCCAGCAGCTTAGTAGTCCCCTGGAGCTCCTACGAGCAGTACTTC,CASSLVVPWSSYEQYF
TRBJ2-2,many,TRBV20-1,.,TGCAGTGCTAGTAGGGCCGGGACCGGGGAGCTGTTTTTT,CSASRAGTGELFF
TRBJ1-5,many,TRBV18,.,TGTGCCAGCTCAGAATATAGTCAGCCCCAGCATTTT,CASSEYSQPQHF
TRBJ2-3,many,TRBV11-2,TRBD2,TGTGCCAGCAGCCCCGTAATAGCGGGAAACTCGCAGTATTTT,CASSPVIAGNSQYF
TRBJ2-5,many,TRBV12-3/TRBV12-4,.,TGTGCCAGCAGTGTCCGGGACCTTCAAGAGACCCAGTACTTC,CASSVRDLQETQYF
TRBJ2-1,.,TRBV6-6,.,TGTGCCAGCAGTTACTCTCGAGGGCGGAACAATGAGCAGTTCTTC,CASSYSRGRNNEQFF
TRBJ2-7,.,TRBV3-1,TRBD2,TGTGCCAGCTGTCTAGCGGGAGCGAACTACGAGCAGTACTTC,CASCLAGANYEQYF
TRBJ1-2,.,TRBV18,.,TGTGCCAGCTCACCAACAGGGACGAACTATGGCTACACCTTC,CASSPTGTNYGYTF
TRBJ2-7,.,TRBV20-1,TRBD1,TGCAGTGCTAGCCGTGGGACAGGGGGGCCCTACGAGCAGTACTTC,CSASRGTGGPYEQYF
TRBJ2-1,many,TRBV7-2,.,TGTGCCAGCAGCTCCTACATTGTCTCTGAGCAGTTCTTC,CASSSYIVSEQFF
TRBJ2-3,many,TRBV28,.,TGTGCCAGCAGCCTCAGACTGATTGACCCTGATACGCAGTATTTT,CASSLRLIDPDTQYF
TRBJ2-5,.,TRBV6-6,TRBD1,TGTGCCAGCAGCCCCCCTGGACAGGGTCCCAAGACCCAGTACTTC,CASSPPGQGPKTQYF
TRBJ2-7,many,TRBV6-5,.,TGTGCCAGCAGTTACAGAGGGAACGAGCAGTACTTC,CASSYRGNEQYF
TRBJ2-3,.,TRBV3-1,.,TGTGCCAGCAACAAGTGGGGGGCCAGCACAGATACGCAGTATTTT,CASNKWGASTDTQYF
TRBJ2-3,many,TRBV7-2,TRBD2,TGTGCCAGCACCCTCGGGGGGTCCAGCGGAGATACGCAGTATTTT,CASTLGGSSGDTQYF
TRBJ2-7,few,TRBV29-1,.,TGCAGCGTTGAAGACCACGAGCAGTACTTC,CSVEDHEQYF
TRBJ2-7,many,TRBV7-6,TRBD1,TGTGCCAGCAGCACCGGGACAGACTACGAGCAGTACTTC,CASSTGTDYEQYF
TRBJ2-7,few,TRBV19,.,TGTGCCAGTAGTACGCGCAAGGGATTCTCCTACGAGCAGTACTTC,CASSTRKGFSYEQYF
TRBJ2-3,medium-sized,TRBV5-1,.,TGCGCCAGCAGCTTCGACGGAACGCAGTATTTT,CASSFDGTQYF
TRBJ2-7,.,TRBV30,TRBD2,TGTGCCTGGAGTCCCCCCGGGGGGTCCACCTACGAGCAGTACTTC,CAWSPPGGSTYEQYF
TRBJ2-2,.,TRBV5-1,.,TGCGCCAGCAGCTTGGGCCGGCTAGCGAACACCGGGGAGCTGTTTTTT,CASSLGRLANTGELFF
TRBJ1-2,many,TRBV25-1,TRBD1,TGTGCCAGCAGCACCGGGACAGGGCCCCACTATGGCTACACCTTC,CASSTGTGPHYGYTF
TRBJ2-3,many,TRBV7-8,TRBD2,TGTGCCAGCAGCTTAGCCCCTAGCGGGCACACAGATACGCAGTATTTT,CASSLAPSGHTDTQYF
TRBJ2-1,few,TRBV7-3,TRBD2,TGTGCCAGCAGCTTAGGGACTAGCGGGAGGAATAATGAGCAGTTCTTC,CASSLGTSGRNNEQFF
TRBJ2-2,many,TRBV11-2,.,TGTGCCAGCAGCCCCCAAACTTTAACTAGGGAGCTGTTTTTT,CASSPQTLTRELFF
TRBJ2-7,few,TRBV19,TRBD1,TGTGCCAGTAGCCGGACCGGGACAGGGGGTTACGAGCAGTACTTC,CASSRTGTGGYEQYF
TRBJ2-7,many,TRBV12-3/TRBV12-4,TRBD1,TGTGCCAGCAGAGGGACAGGGAATCGCGAGCAGTACTTC,CASRGTGNREQYF
TRBJ2-3,many,TRBV20-1,TRBD2,TGCAGTGCTCTTAGCGGGAGGGCCGATACGCAGTATTTT,CSALSGRADTQYF
TRBJ2-1,many,TRBV24-1,TRBD2,TGTGCCACCAGTGATCCTAGCGGGATCGACAATGAGCAGTTCTTC,CATSDPSGIDNEQFF
TRBJ2-7,many,TRBV28,.,TGTGCCAGCAGTGCGACCGGGGCGCCTCCCTACGAGCAGTACTTC,CASSATGAPPYEQYF
TRBJ2-2,medium-sized,TRBV11-1,.,TGTGCCAGCAGCTCAGGGATCGCCGGGGAGCTGTTTTTT,CASSSGIAGELFF
TRBJ2-7,many,TRBV5-1,TRBD1,TGCGCCAGCAGTTGGTCAGGACAGGGCAACGAGCAGTACTTC,CASSWSGQGNEQYF
TRBJ2-2,medium-sized,TRBV4-2,.,TGTGCCAGCAGCTATGTTGCAGGGGAGCTGTTTTTT,CASSYVAGELFF
TRBJ2-7,many,TRBV5-1,.,TGCGCCAGCAGCCCGGAAAGGGCGGGTTTCCACGAGCAGTACTTC,CASSPERAGFHEQYF
TRBJ2-2,many,TRBV7-7,.,TGTGCCAGCAGCTTAGTTGCGGGCACCGGGGAGCTGTTTTTT,CASSLVAGTGELFF
TRBJ1-3,many,TRBV4-2,.,TGTGCCAGCAGCCAAGGGGGGAGGCGTTCAGGAAACACCATATATTTT,CASSQGGRRSGNTIYF
TRBJ2-3,.,TRBV20-1,TRBD2,TGCAGTGCCGCGCTAGCGGGGAGCGATACGCAGTATTTT,CSAALAGSDTQYF
TRBJ2-7,many,TRBV4-1,.,TGCGCCAGCAGCCATCTAGCGCGATCCTACGAGCAGTACTTC,CASSHLARSYEQYF
TRBJ2-1,many,TRBV7-2,.,TGTGCCAGCAGCTTACTTAACAATGAGCAGTTCTTC,CASSLLNNEQFF
TRBJ2-7,many,TRBV20-1,.,TGCAGTGCTTACAGGGAGAGCTCCTACGAGCAGTACTTC,CSAYRESSYEQYF
TRBJ2-5,many,TRBV5-1,.,TGCGCCAGCAGCTTGTCCTCCCCGACCGAGACCCAGTACTTC,CASSLSSPTETQYF
TRBJ2-1,.,TRBV20-1,.,TGCAGTGCTCCGCCCGTCGGCCTAAGCTCCTACAATGAGCAGTTCTTC,CSAPPVGLSSYNEQFF
TRBJ2-3,many,TRBV5-1,.,TGCGCAGGACGTAGGACAGCTAGCACAGATACGCAGTATTTT,CAGRRTASTDTQYF
TRBJ2-7,.,TRBV28,.,TGTGCCAGCAGGGGCAGTCGAGGGCCCTACAAGCAGTACTTC,CASRGSRGPYKQYF
TRBJ2-1,many,TRBV12-3/TRBV12-4,TRBD2,TGTGCCAGCAGTTGGCGGCGGACTAGCGACTACAATGAGCAGTTCTTC,CASSWRRTSDYNEQFF
TRBJ1-1,many,TRBV5-1,.,TGCGCCAGCAGCCTTGACCTATTAAAGGAGGTAGCTTTCTTT,CASSLDLLKEVAFF
TRBJ1-5,many,TRBV28,TRBD1,TGTGCCAGCAGCCCATCCGGGACAGGGTACAATCAGCCCCAGCATTTT,CASSPSGTGYNQPQHF